The entry that follows covers one T cell receptor beta chain sequence. The antigen remains undetermined. 13 Jbeta primers and 60 Vbeta primers were used for the PCR. Per the original data handling: Later reanalysis found roughly 80 million unique TCR beta chains, around 10 million of them shared. Method: immunoSEQ multiplex PCR; TCRdb's copy keeps in-frame clones and lacks some. From that table come the V and J calls and clone size; the DNA was used to work out D and trimming. This table holds under 300,000 clones, about 93% found once. The sample comes from a study of cytomegalovirus exposure and HLA in healthy donors. Study outcomes and limitations: For presence/absence analyses, sequencing depth was assumed to be roughly uniform across donors. For TCR beta chains, V- and J-gene trimming was later linked to a missense DCLRE1C variant.

Sequenced input: PBMCs. The receptor was isolated from a girl aged 2 to 10 in good health and CMV-seronegative.

The CDR3 DNA follows: TGCGCCAGCAGCCCCCGGGAGACTGGAAACACCATATATTTT. It specifies CASSPRETGNTIYF. J is TRBJ1-3 and V is TRBV4-1; D remains unclear. CDR1 is MGHRA, CDR2 YSYEKL, per germline. This CDR3 region has 14 residues. The V gene lost 4 bases and the J gene lost 2 bases, with 9 bases spanning the gap.